This T cell receptor beta chain was retrieved from a study of cytomegalovirus exposure and HLA in healthy donors. Study outcomes and limitations: Later analysis indicated greater clonal expansion among HLA-associated TCR beta chains than among equally common other chains. The productive fraction for most TCR beta V segments was about 90% or about 30% in an earlier analysis.

Remarks on this clone: The antigen remains unidentified.

PCR primers comprised 60 Vbeta and 13 Jbeta primers. Only in-frame clones appear in the TCRdb table, and some are missing; sequencing was by immunoSEQ multiplex PCR. Among over 150,000 clones, roughly 79% were seen once, and the ten largest hold approximately 2.6%. The CDR3 is made up of 16 amino acids. V was shortened by 3 bases and J by 7 bases, with 18 bases between the two germline ends. Germline V CDR1 and CDR2: SNHLY, FYNNEI. Sequences were obtained from PBMCs. The V and J genes are TRBV2 and TRBJ1-4; tentative D call: TRBD1 (6 bases). This receptor was obtained from a man between 18 and 35 years old in good health and CMV-seronegative. Here the CDR3 DNA reads TGTGCCAGCAGTGAGAGGCGGACAGCCGTCAGTGAAAAACTGTTTTTT. Protein sequence: CASSERRTAVSEKLFF.